One and the same sample provided the 31 T cell receptor beta chains below, sequenced in a study of OX40 agonist ivuxolimab in advanced cancers. Assay: immunoSEQ multiplex PCR; the TCRdb copy retains only in-frame clones and omits some. The sample consists of about 76,000 clones, 85% of them appearing once. The input for sequencing was CD4+ or CD8+ T cells sorted from blood, taken in a trial of the OX40 agonist ivuxolimab. The receptors were sampled from an adult with an advanced solid tumor such as melanoma, head and neck, liver or kidney cancer.

The chain couples TRBV6-5 to TRBJ2-2; D may be TRBD1 (6 bases). Trimming took off 6 bases at V and 5 bases at J, with 10 bases between the two ends. Germline V gene lookup returns CDR1 MNHEY and CDR2 SVGAGI. There are 13 residues in the CDR3. The CDR3 protein is CASSTGFTGELFF. DNA for the CDR3: TGTGCCAGCAGCACAGGGTTTACCGGGGAGCTGTTTTTT.

As to this clone: The same CDR3 also results from other DNA sequences found in this sample. V and J are TRBV5-1 and TRBJ2-7, with 11 bases that match TRBD2. Unmatched junction bases numbered 7, after V lost 5 bases and J lost 3 bases. The germline gives CDR1 SGHRS, CDR2 YFSETQ. The CDR3 runs to 15 residues. As DNA, the CDR3 is TGCGCCAGCAGTAGGCTAGCGGGGGGATTCTACGAGCAGTACTTC. It translates to CASSRLAGGFYEQYF.

The J gene is TRBJ1-3, the V gene TRBV29-1, with 7 nucleotides matching TRBD1. In germline, CDR1 is SQVTM, CDR2 ANQGSEA. Trimming took 8 bases from V and 4 from J; bases not matched to a gene: 2. There are 11 residues in the CDR3. This chain's CDR3 is CSYRGGNTIYF. The DNA for the CDR3 is TGCAGCTACAGGGGCGGAAACACCATATATTTT.

The chain combines TRBV6-1 with TRBJ2-5; no definite D call. Looked up from germline, CDR1 is MNHNS and CDR2 is SASEGT. The V end lost 0 bases, the J end lost 9 bases, and 8 bases lay between the germline ends. CDR3 size: 12 residues. CDR3 residues: CASSEASQSQYF. CDR3 bases: TGTGCCAGCAGTGAAGCTTCGCAATCCCAGTACTTC.

This rearrangement joins TRBV7-8 to TRBJ1-6; D gene uncertain. The CDR3 loop spans 12 amino acids. V was shortened by 1 base and J by 5 bases, with 0 bases between the two germline ends. Germline CDR1 reads SGHVS; CDR2 reads FQNEAQ. Here the CDR3 reads CASSLDNSPLHF. DNA of the CDR3: TGTGCCAGCAGCTTAGATAATTCACCCCTCCACTTT. Together with reference TRBV7-8 and TRBJ1-6, the CDR3 gives the full variable domain: GAGVSQSPRYKVAKRGQDVALRCDPISGHVSLFWYQQALGQGPEFLTYFQNEAQLDKSGLPSDRFFAERPEGSVSTLKIQRTQQEDSAVYLCASSLDNSPLHFGNGTRLTVT.

V and J are TRBV5-8 and TRBJ2-5, with 16 positions matching TRBD2. V shed 4 bases, J shed 5 bases, and the junction held 5 bases outside the gene matches. The CDR3 has 16 amino acids. Germline CDR1 and CDR2: SGHTS and YDEGEE. The CDR3 DNA is TGTGCCAGCAGCGGGACTAGCGGGGGGGCCGTGGAGACCCAGTACTTC. Its protein is CASSGTSGGAVETQYF.

The chain couples TRBV19 to TRBJ2-2, with 8 bases fitting TRBD2. V was clipped by 10 bases and J by 5 bases; unmatched bases: 15. Germline V gene lookup returns CDR1 LNHDA and CDR2 SQIVND (reference sequence). The CDR3 spans 16 residues. The CDR3 protein is CAIRGRRGGRTGELFF. CDR3 DNA: TGTGCCATCCGTGGTCGTCGGGGGGGACGGACCGGGGAGCTGTTTTTT. The complete variable domain, with remaining parts taken from reference TRBV19 and TRBJ2-2, reads DGGITQSPKYLFRKEGQNVTLSCEQNLNHDAMYWYRQDPGQGLRLIYYSQIVNDFQKGDIAEGYSVSREKKESFPLTVTSAQKNPTAFYLCAIRGRRGGRTGELFFGEGSRLTVL.

The genes are TRBV7-2 and TRBJ2-5; possible D gene TRBD2, 6 bases. Germline assignment: CDR1 SGHTA and CDR2 FQGNSA. V was trimmed by 5 bases and J by 1 base, leaving 14 bases between them. The CDR3 extends over 15 amino acids. CDR3: CASSPMGLLQETQYF. The CDR3 nucleotides are TGTGCCAGCAGCCCCATGGGACTCCTCCAAGAGACCCAGTACTTC.

This clone appeared a few times. The rearrangement uses TRBV11-2 and TRBJ1-1, with D possibly matching TRBD1 (5 bases). The V gene's germline CDR1 is SGHAT and CDR2 FQNNGV. Trimming left V 6 bases short and J 4 bases short, with 15 bases between. CDR3 length: 14 amino acids. The CDR3 sequence is CASSVSGGGTEAFF. CDR3 DNA sequence: TGTGCCAGCAGTGTTTCCGGCGGGGGCACTGAAGCTTTCTTT.

The genes are TRBV2 and TRBJ1-5, with TRBD1 matching 7 bases. Per germline, CDR1 SNHLY and CDR2 FYNNEI. The J segment lost 4 bases and the V segment lost 6 bases, leaving 15 bases of the junction unmatched. CDR3 length: 17 residues. The CDR3 DNA reads TGTGCCAGCAGCAGCGCGTTCCGGGACAGTGGAAATCAGCCCCAGCATTTT. This sequence encodes CASSSAFRDSGNQPQHF.

This rearrangement joins TRBV12-5 to TRBJ2-2; TRBD1 aligns across 9 bases. Germline CDR1 is LGHNT and CDR2 is FRNRAP. Germline trimming cut 5 bases from V and 4 bases from J; bases unmatched to any gene: 2. The CDR3 sequence is 14 residues long. The CDR3 bases are TGTGCTAGTGGTACAGGGGGCGGCACCGGGGAGCTGTTTTTT. It yields the protein CASGTGGGTGELFF.

The genes are TRBV12-2 and TRBJ1-5. TRBV12-2 is listed as a pseudogene. The CDR3 extends over 19 amino acids. The CDR3 nucleotides are TGTGCAAGTCGCTTAGCGCTTCTAGGGCCCCCTTTTAGCAATCAGCCCCAGCATTTT. Translated: CASRLALLGPPFSNQPQHF.

This chain uses TRBV19 with TRBJ1-5; 8 bases match TRBD1. The CDR3 is 14 residues long. V shed 5 bases, J shed 4 bases, and the junction held 4 bases outside the gene matches. Germline loops: CDR1 LNHDA, CDR2 SQIVND (reference sequence). CDR3 nucleotide sequence: TGTGCCAGTAGTGCCAGGGGGCGGAATCAGCCCCAGCATTTT. Translating it yields CASSARGRNQPQHF.

This chain links TRBV2 with TRBJ1-5; D ambiguous. The CDR3 covers 15 residues. Germline CDR1 SNHLY, CDR2 FYNNEI. Trimming removed 3 bases from V and 0 bases from J, with 9 bases in between. The CDR3 sequence: CASSEEGYSNQPQHF. The CDR3 bases are TGTGCCAGCAGTGAGGAGGGTTATAGCAATCAGCCCCAGCATTTT. Based on the CDR3 plus reference TRBV2 and TRBJ1-5, the full variable domain is EPEVTQTPSHQVTQMGQEVILRCVPISNHLYFYWYRQILGQKVEFLVSFYNNEISEKSEIFDDQFSVERPDGSNFTLKIRSTKLEDSAMYFCASSEEGYSNQPQHFGDGTRLSIL.

V is TRBV29-1 and J is TRBJ1-1; D might be TRBD1 (6 bases). This CDR3 has 15 residues. V lost 2 bases to trimming and J lost 4 bases, with 17 bases between them. Germline CDR1 SQVTM, CDR2 ANQGSEA. DNA for the CDR3: TGCAGCGTTGAAAATCGGCTGGGGGCGAGCACTGAAGCTTTCTTT. Its protein is CSVENRLGASTEAFF. The complete variable domain, with remaining parts taken from reference TRBV29-1 and TRBJ1-1, reads SAVISQKPSRDICQRGTSLTIQCQVDSQVTMMFWYRQQPGQSLTLIATANQGSEATYESGFVIDKFPISRPNLTFSTLTVSNMSPEDSSIYLCSVENRLGASTEAFFGQGTRLTVV.

CDR3: CSAIPQETQYF. For the CDR3, the DNA is TGCAGTGCTATTCCGCAAGAGACCCAGTACTTC. V gene TRBV20-1 combines with J gene TRBJ2-5; D unclear. V lost 4 bases and J 2 bases, leaving 5 bases between the germline ends. Germline V gene sequence: CDR1 DFQATT, CDR2 SNEGSKA (reference sequence). This CDR3 contains 11 residues.

The CDR3: CASSPPGPGLTDTQYF. CDR3 sequence (DNA): TGTGCCAGCTCACCACCGGGACCGGGACTCACAGATACGCAGTATTTT. The gene calls are TRBV18 and TRBJ2-3; D perhaps matches TRBD2 (6 bases). Trimming cost V 0 bases and J 2 bases, with 12 bases left between them. CDR3 length equals 16 residues. Per the germline V gene, CDR1 is KGHSH and CDR2 is LQKENI. Full variable domain (outside the CDR3, taken from reference TRBV18 and TRBJ2-3): NAGVMQNPRHLVRRRGQEARLRCSPMKGHSHVYWYRQLPEEGLKFMVYLQKENIIDESGMPKERFSAEFPKEGPSILRIQQVVRGDSAAYFCASSPPGPGLTDTQYFGPGTRLTVL.

The chain employs TRBV5-8 and TRBJ2-1; TRBD1 is a possible D gene (7 bases). This CDR3 comprises 14 residues. Germline values: CDR1 SGHTS, CDR2 YDEGEE. The germline V and J ends were trimmed by 6 bases and 6 bases, with 16 bases remaining between them. DNA of the CDR3: TGTGCCAGCAACGTTTACCAGGGGGGCAATGAGCAGTTCTTC. Amino acid sequence: CASNVYQGGNEQFF.

CDR3 amino acids: CASSQDLTGHYGYTF. CDR3 DNA sequence: TGTGCCAGCAGCCAGGATCTGACAGGGCACTATGGCTACACCTTC. This chain joins TRBV4-2 and TRBJ1-2; 7 nucleotides line up with TRBD1. This CDR3 has 15 amino acids. Losses at the gene ends were 3 bases for V and 3 bases for J; bases not matched to a gene: 7. CDR1 and CDR2 from the germline V gene are LGHNA and YNFKEQ.

This sequence joins TRBV4-1 and TRBJ2-2; the D gene is possibly TRBD2 (6 bases). The CDR3 runs 15 residues. CDR1 and CDR2 (germline): MGHRA, YSYEKL. Trimming stripped 1 base from V and 8 bases from J, with 14 bases between. CDR3 in amino acids: CASSQVRGRDGELFF. Written as DNA, the CDR3 is TGCGCCAGCAGCCAAGTGCGGGGCCGGGATGGGGAGCTGTTTTTT.

This clone was counted once. The DNA of the CDR3 is TGTGCCAGCAGCCCCAGGGTCACCGGGGAGCTGTTTTTT. It is translated as CASSPRVTGELFF. The rearrangement links TRBV11-1 to TRBJ2-2, with D possibly matching TRBD1 (5 bases). The length of the CDR3 is 13 residues. The V end lost 5 bases, the J end lost 4 bases, and 8 bases lay between the germline ends. The germline CDR1 and CDR2 sequences are SGHAT and FQDESV (reference sequence).

The rearrangement links TRBV27 to TRBJ2-6, with D possibly being TRBD1 (5 bases). Germline CDR1 reads MNHEY; CDR2 reads SMNVEV (reference sequence). The CDR3 has 15 residues. V was trimmed by 2 bases and J by 0 bases, leaving 5 bases between them. CDR3 sequence: CASSLGASGANVLTF. The CDR3 DNA reads as TGTGCCAGCAGTTTAGGGGCCTCTGGGGCCAACGTCCTGACTTTC.

The chain links TRBV4-2 to TRBJ1-1; the D gene is possibly TRBD1 (5 bases). This CDR3 is 16 amino acids long. V was shortened by 1 base and J by 0 bases, with 12 bases between the two germline ends. The V gene's germline CDR1 is LGHNA and CDR2 YNFKEQ. CDR3 in amino acids: CASSQVGGGLNTEAFF. Written as DNA, the CDR3 is TGTGCCAGCAGCCAAGTTGGGGGGGGTTTGAACACTGAAGCTTTCTTT.

The V and J genes are TRBV11-2 and TRBJ2-1, with unresolved D. Germline CDR1 SGHAT, CDR2 FQNNGV. Trimming stripped 3 bases from V and 5 bases from J, with 8 bases between. The CDR3 sequence is 13 residues long. CDR3 sequence: CASSFRANNEQFF. The DNA of the CDR3 is TGTGCCAGCAGCTTTCGGGCCAACAATGAGCAGTTCTTC.

The CDR3 nucleotides read TGTGCCAGTAGTAGGACAGGGTCGGATTCACCCCTCCACTTT. Its translation is CASSRTGSDSPLHF. The chain employs TRBV19 and TRBJ1-6; 8 bases match TRBD1. This CDR3 region has 14 residues. V shed 4 bases, J shed 8 bases, and the junction held 4 bases outside the gene matches. Germline V gene sequence: CDR1 LNHDA, CDR2 SQIVND (reference sequence).

The CDR3 DNA reads TGCGCCAGCAGTGGCTGGGCAGGGAGCTCCTACGAGCAGTACTTC. Translation gives CASSGWAGSSYEQYF. The chain employs TRBV10-2 and TRBJ2-7; D is perhaps TRBD1 or TRBD2 (5 bases each). Trimming left V 4 bases short and J 0 bases short, with 13 bases between. Germline CDR1 reads WSHSY; CDR2 reads SAAADI. The CDR3 contains 15 residues.

The chain joins TRBV11-2 to TRBJ2-5; the D call may be TRBD1 or TRBD2 (5 bases each). Germline-derived CDR1 and CDR2 are SGHAT and FQNNGV. V was cut by 4 bases and J by 5 bases, with 20 bases left in between. The CDR3 spans 16 residues. For the CDR3, the DNA is TGTGCCAGCAGCTCAGGGCGGGCTCTGGTTGGGGAGACCCAGTACTTC. Its protein is CASSSGRALVGETQYF. The whole variable domain, remainder taken from reference TRBV11-2 and TRBJ2-5, is EAGVAQSPRYKIIEKRQSVAFWCNPISGHATLYWYQQILGQGPKLLIQFQNNGVVDDSQLPKDRFSAERLKGVDSTLKIQPAKLEDSAVYLCASSSGRALVGETQYFGPGTRLLVL.

The sample holds one count of this clone. This chain's CDR3 is CASSGTGMRSYTF. CDR3 sequence (DNA): TGTGCCAGCAGCGGGACAGGGATGAGAAGCTACACCTTC. The chain couples TRBV5-4 to TRBJ1-2; TRBD1 aligns across 9 bases. J was trimmed by 9 bases and V by 4 bases; bases with no gene match: 7. The CDR3 extends over 13 amino acids. Germline V CDR1 and CDR2: SGHNT, YYREEE (reference sequence).

The chain uses TRBV7-2 and TRBJ2-7; perhaps TRBD1 as D (5 bases). Between the trimmed V and J ends, which lost 6 bases and 0 bases, there was a span of 12 bases. The CDR3 totals 14 residues. Germline CDR1 and CDR2: SGHTA and FQGNSA. CDR3 sequence (DNA): TGTGCCAGCAGGAGACAGAGTAGCTCCTACGAGCAGTACTTC. This encodes CASRRQSSSYEQYF.

This clone was found a few times. The V call is TRBV30, the J call TRBJ1-5; no firm D call. CDR1 and CDR2 from the germline V gene are GTSNPN and SVGIG (reference sequence). V was clipped by 7 bases and J by 1 base, with 11 bases between them. The CDR3 extends over 13 amino acids. CDR3 amino acids: CASAHSSNQPQHF. The CDR3 bases are TGTGCCTCGGCCCACAGCAGCAATCAGCCCCAGCATTTT.

This clone has more than one count but fewer than ten. V usage is TRBV9 and J usage is TRBJ1-4; possibly TRBD1 for D (5 bases). The V end was cut by 2 bases, the J end by 8 bases, with 13 bases between. CDR1 is SGDLS and CDR2 is YYNGEE in the germline V gene. There are 14 residues in the CDR3. For the CDR3, the DNA is TGTGCCAGCAGCGTGGGGCAGGGCCCAGAAAAACTGTTTTTT. Translation gives CASSVGQGPEKLFF.